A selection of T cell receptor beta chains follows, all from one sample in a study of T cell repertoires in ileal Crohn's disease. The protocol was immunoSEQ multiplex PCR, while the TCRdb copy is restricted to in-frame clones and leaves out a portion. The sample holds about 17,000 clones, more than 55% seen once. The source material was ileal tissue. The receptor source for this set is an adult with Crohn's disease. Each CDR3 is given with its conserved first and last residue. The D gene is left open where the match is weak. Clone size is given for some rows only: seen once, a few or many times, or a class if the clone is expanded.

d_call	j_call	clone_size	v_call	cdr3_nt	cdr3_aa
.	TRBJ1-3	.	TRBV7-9	TGTGCCAGCAGCTTAGCGCGGGCAGGAAACACCATATATTTT	CASSLARAGNTIYF
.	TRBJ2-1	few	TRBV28	TGTGCCAGCATCTCTAGCCTGGGCTACAATGAGCAGTTCTTC	CASISSLGYNEQFF
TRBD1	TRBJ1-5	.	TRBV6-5	TGTGCCAGCAGTCATGGCCGGGACAGAGATCAGCCCCAGCATTTT	CASSHGRDRDQPQHF
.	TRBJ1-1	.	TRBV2	TGTGCCAGCGCACGGGAACAGAACACTGAAGCTTTCTTT	CASAREQNTEAFF
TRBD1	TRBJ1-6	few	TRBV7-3	TGTGCCAGCAGCTTAAATCCGGACAGGTATTTTGCCCTCCACTTT	CASSLNPDRYFALHF
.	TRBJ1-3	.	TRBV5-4	TGTGCCAGCAGCTTGGGTCTCGGGGCTGGAAACACCATATATTTT	CASSLGLGAGNTIYF
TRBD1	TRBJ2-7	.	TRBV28	TGTGCCAGCAAGAAGACAGGGTGGGACTACGAGCAGTACTTC	CASKKTGWDYEQYF
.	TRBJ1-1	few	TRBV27	TGTGCCAGCAGATGGACGCGGGTGAGTGCGGCTTTCTTT	CASRWTRVSAAFF
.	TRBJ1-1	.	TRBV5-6	TGTGCCAGCAGCCAACGAACAGTGGGGAACACTGAAGCTTTCTTT	CASSQRTVGNTEAFF
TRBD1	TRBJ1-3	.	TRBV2	TGTGCCAGCAGTGAATTGGACAGGGCCGGAAACACCATATATTTT	CASSELDRAGNTIYF
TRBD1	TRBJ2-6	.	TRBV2	TGTGCCAGCAGCTATCCCGGGACAGGACACGGGGCCAACGTCCTGACTTTC	CASSYPGTGHGANVLTF
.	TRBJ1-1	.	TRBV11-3	TGTGCCAGCAGCGTCACGGGGGGTACTGAAGCTTTCTTT	CASSVTGGTEAFF
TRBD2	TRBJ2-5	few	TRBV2	TGTGCCAGCAGGGGGGGGGAACAAAGAATTGGGACCCAGTACTTC	CASRGGEQRIGTQYF
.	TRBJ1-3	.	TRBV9	TGTGCCAGCAGCGTAGGAGGGGGAAACACCATATATTTT	CASSVGGGNTIYF
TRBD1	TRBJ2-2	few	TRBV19	TGTGCCAGTAGGGGGACAGGGGTGGCCGGGGAGCTGTTTTTT	CASRGTGVAGELFF
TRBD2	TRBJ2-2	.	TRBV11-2	TGTGCCAGCAGCTCACTAGCGGGAGGGAGGATCACCGGGGAGCTGTTTTTT	CASSSLAGGRITGELFF
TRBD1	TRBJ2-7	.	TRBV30	TGTGCCTGGGAGCAGGGGGCTAGCTACGAGCAGTACTTC	CAWEQGASYEQYF
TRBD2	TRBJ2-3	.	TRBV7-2	TGTGCCAGCAGCCTGGGACTAGCGGGGGGGGTCATGCAGTATTTT	CASSLGLAGGVMQYF
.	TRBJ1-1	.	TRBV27	TGTGCCAGCAGTTTAGATCGGGTCAGACCTGAAGCTTTCTTT	CASSLDRVRPEAFF
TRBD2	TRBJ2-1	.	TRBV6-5	TGTGCCAGCAGTTCCCGACTAGCGGGAGGGAGTGAGCAGTTCTTC	CASSSRLAGGSEQFF
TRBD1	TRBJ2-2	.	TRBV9	TGTGCCAGCAGCGTAGATCCGGGACAGGGTTATACCGGGGAGCTGTTTTTT	CASSVDPGQGYTGELFF
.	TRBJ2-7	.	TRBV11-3	TGTGCCAGCAGAAACAGCCCCTCCTACGAGCAGTACTTC	CASRNSPSYEQYF
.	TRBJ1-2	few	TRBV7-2	TGTGCCAGCAGCCCCTCCTCTAGACGCTACACCTTC	CASSPSSRRYTF
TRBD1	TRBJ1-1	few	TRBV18	TGTGCCAGCTCACCACTTTCAGGGGGGAACACTGAAGCTTTCTTT	CASSPLSGGNTEAFF
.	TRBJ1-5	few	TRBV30	TGTGCCTGGAGCGCCATAGACAGTTTAAATCAGCCCCAGCATTTT	CAWSAIDSLNQPQHF
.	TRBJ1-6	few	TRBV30	TGTGCCTGGAGTCGGGACAACTACAATTCACCCCTCCACTTT	CAWSRDNYNSPLHF
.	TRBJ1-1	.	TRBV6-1	TGTGCCAGCAGTGCCCCGGGACACACCACTGAAGCTTTCTTT	CASSAPGHTTEAFF
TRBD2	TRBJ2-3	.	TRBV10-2	TGCGCCAGCAGTGAGTCTAGCGGGAGGTCCCGAGATACGCAGTATTTT	CASSESSGRSRDTQYF
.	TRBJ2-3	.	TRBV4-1	TGCGCCAGCAGCCAATCCAGGACAGTCACAGATACGCAGTATTTT	CASSQSRTVTDTQYF
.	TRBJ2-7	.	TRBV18	TGTGCCAGCTCACCCACCCGGGATTCTGCGGGCGAGCAGTACTTC	CASSPTRDSAGEQYF
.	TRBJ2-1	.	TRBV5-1	TGCGCCAGCGCCGCGGGGGCTGGCAATGAGCAGTTCTTC	CASAAGAGNEQFF
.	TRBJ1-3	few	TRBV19	TGTGCCAGTATCGCGTCTACTTTGACTGGAAACACCATATATTTT	CASIASTLTGNTIYF
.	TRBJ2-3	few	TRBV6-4	TGTGCCAGCAGTGACGGCGGGGCCACAGATACGCAGTATTTT	CASSDGGATDTQYF
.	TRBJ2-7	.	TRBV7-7	TGTGCCAGCAGCTTAGGGACTGGCTACGAGCAGTACTTC	CASSLGTGYEQYF
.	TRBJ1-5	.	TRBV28	TGTGCCAGTCTGTATCTGGGGGCCAATCAGCCCCAGCATTTT	CASLYLGANQPQHF
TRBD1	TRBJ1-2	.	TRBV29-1	TGCAGCGCTCTTGACAGGGGCTATGGCTACACCTTC	CSALDRGYGYTF
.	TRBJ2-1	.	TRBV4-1	TGCGCCAGCAGCCAGGCCGGGAGCTACAATGAGCAGTTCTTC	CASSQAGSYNEQFF
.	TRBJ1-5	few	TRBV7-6	TGTGCCAGCAGCCCCTGGTCGGGGGAGAATCAGCCCCAGCATTTT	CASSPWSGENQPQHF
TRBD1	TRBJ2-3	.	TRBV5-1	TGCGCCAGCAGCCCGGGAAGTGGTAGGGGGCCGGGAGATACGCAGTATTTT	CASSPGSGRGPGDTQYF
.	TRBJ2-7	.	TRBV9	TGTGCCAGCAGCGTCTCCCCGTCCTACGAGCAGTACTTC	CASSVSPSYEQYF
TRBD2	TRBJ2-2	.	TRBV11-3	TGTGCCAGCAGCTTAGATGCACTAGCGGGAGAGTTCACCGGGGAGCTGTTTTTT	CASSLDALAGEFTGELFF
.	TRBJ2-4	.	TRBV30	TGTGCCTGGAGTGTGGGTAGGGGAGCCAAAAACATTCAGTACTTC	CAWSVGRGAKNIQYF
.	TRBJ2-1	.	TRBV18	TGTGCCAGCTCACCACGGGCGGACAGAGACAATGAGCAGTTCTTC	CASSPRADRDNEQFF
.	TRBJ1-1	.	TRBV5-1	TGCGCCAGCAGTTCGGACAGAGGCACTGAAGCTTTCTTT	CASSSDRGTEAFF
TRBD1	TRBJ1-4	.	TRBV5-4	TGTGCCAGCAGATCGGGACAGGGTGATGTAACTAATGAAAAACTGTTTTTT	CASRSGQGDVTNEKLFF
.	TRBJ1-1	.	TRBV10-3	TGTGCCATCACCATCGCCAGGGGGAACACTGAAGCTTTCTTT	CAITIARGNTEAFF